A selection of T cell receptor beta chains follows, all from one sample in a study of blood T cells in healthy people across ages. TCRdb processed the 5' RACE reads anew with MiXCR; each CDR3 protein has one entry. This sample has 780,000 or so distinct CDR3 sequences; around 50% occur once, and the top ten carry roughly 25%. Sequenced sample: blood. These receptors came from a man in his forties in good health. CDR3s include the opening cysteine and the closing phenylalanine or tryptophan. A D gene is named only where the DNA matches it firmly. Size tells how often a clone was seen (once, few, many) or the class of an expanded clone, and some rows leave it out.

j_call: TRBJ2-5; d_call: NA; clone_size: NA; v_call: TRBV28; cdr3_length: 16; cdr3_nt: TGTGCCAGCAGTCCTGTCGGACCGGCATTCCAAGAGACCCAGTACTTC; cdr3_aa: CASSPVGPAFQETQYF
j_call: TRBJ2-3; d_call: TRBD2; clone_size: NA; v_call: TRBV6-6; cdr3_length: 14; cdr3_nt: TGTGCCAGCGGGCAGGTAGCGGGAAGAGATACGCAGTATTTT; cdr3_aa: CASGQVAGRDTQYF
j_call: TRBJ1-2; d_call: NA; clone_size: NA; v_call: TRBV27; cdr3_length: 15; cdr3_nt: TGTGCCAGCAGTTCTCTACAGGGAACTAACTATGGCTACACCTTC; cdr3_aa: CASSSLQGTNYGYTF
j_call: TRBJ2-3; d_call: NA; clone_size: NA; v_call: TRBV20-1; cdr3_length: 12; cdr3_nt: TGCAGTGGAGTGATAAGCACAGATACGCAGTATTTT; cdr3_aa: CSGVISTDTQYF
j_call: TRBJ1-6; d_call: NA; clone_size: many; v_call: TRBV5-1; cdr3_length: 16; cdr3_nt: TGCGCCAGCAGCTTGGAAGGGAGCTCCTATAATTCACCCCTCCACTTT; cdr3_aa: CASSLEGSSYNSPLHF
j_call: TRBJ2-7; d_call: TRBD2; clone_size: NA; v_call: TRBV29-1; cdr3_length: 16; cdr3_nt: TGCAGCGTTGAAGACCGACCAGCGGGAGGTTCCTACGAGCAGTACTTC; cdr3_aa: CSVEDRPAGGSYEQYF
j_call: TRBJ2-7; d_call: NA; clone_size: NA; v_call: TRBV7-2; cdr3_length: 16; cdr3_nt: TGTGCCAGCACCCCAGTGGGGGGAGGAGGTTCCTACGAGCAGTACTTC; cdr3_aa: CASTPVGGGGSYEQYF
j_call: TRBJ2-5; d_call: TRBD2; clone_size: NA; v_call: TRBV10-3; cdr3_length: 18; cdr3_nt: TGTGCCATCAGTTTTTCGGCTATGGCTAGCGGGATTCGTGAGACCCAGTACTTC; cdr3_aa: CAISFSAMASGIRETQYF
j_call: TRBJ2-7; d_call: TRBD1; clone_size: once; v_call: TRBV6-7; cdr3_length: 14; cdr3_nt: TGTGCCGGCCTTTACGACAGGGGGCCCTCCGAGCAGTACTTC; cdr3_aa: CAGLYDRGPSEQYF
j_call: TRBJ1-4; d_call: NA; clone_size: NA; v_call: TRBV15; cdr3_length: 15; cdr3_nt: TGTGCCACCAGCAGAGATCTGCAGCCTAATGAAAAACTGTTTTTT; cdr3_aa: CATSRDLQPNEKLFF
j_call: TRBJ2-1; d_call: TRBD2; clone_size: NA; v_call: TRBV5-1; cdr3_length: 15; cdr3_nt: TGCGCCAGCAGCATCCTAGCGGGGGCCTACAATGAGCAGTTCTTC; cdr3_aa: CASSILAGAYNEQFF
j_call: TRBJ2-7; d_call: NA; clone_size: few; v_call: TRBV5-5; cdr3_length: 14; cdr3_nt: TGTGCCAGCAGCTTGTCCTGGGGAAACTACGAGCAGTACTTC; cdr3_aa: CASSLSWGNYEQYF
j_call: TRBJ1-5; d_call: NA; clone_size: NA; v_call: TRBV27; cdr3_length: 15; cdr3_nt: TGTGCCAGCAGTTTAGCCAGATTTAGCAATCAGCCCCAGCATTTT; cdr3_aa: CASSLARFSNQPQHF
j_call: TRBJ2-5; d_call: TRBD2; clone_size: few; v_call: TRBV4-2; cdr3_length: 16; cdr3_nt: TGTGCCAGCAGCATAGGGGAAGCGGGATCCCAAGAGACCCAGTACTTC; cdr3_aa: CASSIGEAGSQETQYF
j_call: TRBJ2-1; d_call: NA; clone_size: NA; v_call: TRBV11-2; cdr3_length: 15; cdr3_nt: TGTGCCAGCAGCTTAGTCGTCGCGGGGTTCAATGAGCGGTTCTTC; cdr3_aa: CASSLVVAGFNERFF
j_call: TRBJ2-1; d_call: NA; clone_size: NA; v_call: TRBV7-9; cdr3_length: 12; cdr3_nt: TGTGCCAGCAGCCCAAACCTTAATGAGCAGTTCTTC; cdr3_aa: CASSPNLNEQFF
j_call: TRBJ2-1; d_call: TRBD1; clone_size: few; v_call: TRBV20-1; cdr3_length: 16; cdr3_nt: TGCAGTGCTAGAGTGGGGGGACAGGGCTCAACGGGTGAGCAGTTCTTC; cdr3_aa: CSARVGGQGSTGEQFF
j_call: TRBJ2-7; d_call: NA; clone_size: NA; v_call: TRBV10-3; cdr3_length: 15; cdr3_nt: TGTGCCATCAGTGACCCTGGTGGGCACGTCGACGAGCAGTACTTC; cdr3_aa: CAISDPGGHVDEQYF
j_call: TRBJ1-1; d_call: NA; clone_size: NA; v_call: TRBV27; cdr3_length: 14; cdr3_nt: TGTGCCAGCAGTTTCAGTCGTCGCGGGACTGAAGCTTTCTTT; cdr3_aa: CASSFSRRGTEAFF
j_call: TRBJ2-5; d_call: NA; clone_size: NA; v_call: TRBV11-3; cdr3_length: 21; cdr3_nt: TGTGCCAGCAGCTTAGTTCTTCAGCCCCGCGTTTGGGGGAGTACCTACAATGAGCAGTACTTC; cdr3_aa: CASSLVLQPRVWGSTYNEQYF
j_call: TRBJ2-1; d_call: TRBD2; clone_size: NA; v_call: TRBV2; cdr3_length: 15; cdr3_nt: TGTGCCAGCAGGACTAGCGGGACCTCGAACAATGAGCAGTTCTTC; cdr3_aa: CASRTSGTSNNEQFF
j_call: TRBJ2-7; d_call: TRBD2; clone_size: NA; v_call: TRBV20-1; cdr3_length: 15; cdr3_nt: TGCAGTGCTACCCGGGGGACTAGCGGGGACAATGAGCAGTACTTC; cdr3_aa: CSATRGTSGDNEQYF
j_call: TRBJ2-1; d_call: NA; clone_size: NA; v_call: TRBV2; cdr3_length: 13; cdr3_nt: TGTGCCAGCAGTGTGGGGGGAGGCGGTGAGCGGTTCTTC; cdr3_aa: CASSVGGGGERFF
j_call: TRBJ2-7; d_call: NA; clone_size: NA; v_call: TRBV12-3/TRBV12-4; cdr3_length: 13; cdr3_nt: TGTGCCAGCAGACGGACAGATGACAATGAGCAGTACTTC; cdr3_aa: CASRRTDDNEQYF
j_call: TRBJ1-1; d_call: NA; clone_size: NA; v_call: TRBV20-1; cdr3_length: 17; cdr3_nt: TGCAGTGCGCAGGATAGGGGGATGGGAGTGGGCTCCACTGAAGCTTTCTTT; cdr3_aa: CSAQDRGMGVGSTEAFF
j_call: TRBJ2-5; d_call: TRBD2; clone_size: NA; v_call: TRBV4-1; cdr3_length: 17; cdr3_nt: TGCGCCAGCAGCCAAGAAAGGGGACTAGTAGAGGGCAATGAGCAGTACTTC; cdr3_aa: CASSQERGLVEGNEQYF
j_call: TRBJ1-6; d_call: TRBD1; clone_size: NA; v_call: TRBV20-1; cdr3_length: 14; cdr3_nt: TGCAGTGCTTCCGAAGGACAGGTTAATTCACCCCTCCACTTT; cdr3_aa: CSASEGQVNSPLHF
j_call: TRBJ1-1; d_call: NA; clone_size: NA; v_call: TRBV6-5; cdr3_length: 17; cdr3_nt: TGTGCCAGCAGTTCAAGAAGGACAGCTGGGGGTTACACTGAAGCTTTCTTT; cdr3_aa: CASSSRRTAGGYTEAFF
j_call: TRBJ1-5; d_call: TRBD1; clone_size: NA; v_call: TRBV28; cdr3_length: 17; cdr3_nt: TGTGCCAGCAGCTCTCTATCGACAGGGGGAGGCAATCAGCCCCAGCATTTT; cdr3_aa: CASSSLSTGGGNQPQHF
j_call: TRBJ2-5; d_call: NA; clone_size: NA; v_call: TRBV27; cdr3_length: 15; cdr3_nt: TGTGCCAGCAGTACCGAACCGGGACTCCAAGAGACCCAGTACTTC; cdr3_aa: CASSTEPGLQETQYF
j_call: TRBJ2-1; d_call: NA; clone_size: few; v_call: TRBV7-2; cdr3_length: 12; cdr3_nt: TGTGCCAGCAGCTTAATCGAAGGTGAGCAGTTCTTC; cdr3_aa: CASSLIEGEQFF
j_call: TRBJ2-7; d_call: TRBD2; clone_size: once; v_call: TRBV2; cdr3_length: 14; cdr3_nt: TGTGCCAGCAGCCCCGGGACTAGCGTGGCTCGGGGGTACTTC; cdr3_aa: CASSPGTSVARGYF
j_call: TRBJ1-2; d_call: NA; clone_size: few; v_call: TRBV10-3; cdr3_length: 18; cdr3_nt: TGTGCCATCAGCTTTGGGATCTTTAGAGGGAGTATTTTCTATGGCTACACCTTC; cdr3_aa: CAISFGIFRGSIFYGYTF
j_call: TRBJ2-7; d_call: NA; clone_size: NA; v_call: TRBV3-1; cdr3_length: 14; cdr3_nt: TGTGCCAGCAGCCAACGCACGAGCTCCTACGAGCAGTACTTC; cdr3_aa: CASSQRTSSYEQYF
j_call: TRBJ2-4; d_call: TRBD2; clone_size: few; v_call: TRBV20-1; cdr3_length: 19; cdr3_nt: TGCAGTGCTAGAGAACCCAGCGGGGGGCCCGAACTTACCAAAAACATTCAGTACTTC; cdr3_aa: CSAREPSGGPELTKNIQYF
j_call: TRBJ2-5; d_call: TRBD2; clone_size: NA; v_call: TRBV27; cdr3_length: 15; cdr3_nt: TGTGCCAGCAGTTTACTAGCGGGCGGTGAAGAGACCCAGTACTTC; cdr3_aa: CASSLLAGGEETQYF
j_call: TRBJ1-1; d_call: NA; clone_size: NA; v_call: TRBV19; cdr3_length: 13; cdr3_nt: TGTGCCAGTAGTAACGGGAGAGGCACTGAAGCTTTCTTT; cdr3_aa: CASSNGRGTEAFF
j_call: TRBJ2-3; d_call: NA; clone_size: NA; v_call: TRBV7-3; cdr3_length: 14; cdr3_nt: TGTGCCAGCAGCACCGGGACTAGCACAGATACGCAGTATTTT; cdr3_aa: CASSTGTSTDTQYF
j_call: TRBJ1-1; d_call: NA; clone_size: NA; v_call: TRBV25-1; cdr3_length: 15; cdr3_nt: TGTGCCAGCAGTGTACAAGGGACGAGAGGGACTGAAGCTTTCTTT; cdr3_aa: CASSVQGTRGTEAFF
j_call: TRBJ1-2; d_call: TRBD1; clone_size: few; v_call: TRBV12-3/TRBV12-4; cdr3_length: 14; cdr3_nt: TGTGCCAGCAGTTTAGCGGGGACAGACTATGGCTACACCTTC; cdr3_aa: CASSLAGTDYGYTF
j_call: TRBJ1-4; d_call: TRBD1; clone_size: NA; v_call: TRBV2; cdr3_length: 18; cdr3_nt: TGTGCCAGCAGTCGTGATCCATTGCGCACAGGGGGGAATGAAAAACTGTTTTTT; cdr3_aa: CASSRDPLRTGGNEKLFF
j_call: TRBJ2-1; d_call: NA; clone_size: NA; v_call: TRBV7-2; cdr3_length: 14; cdr3_nt: TGTGCCAGCAGCACCCGGTATACGGGGCGGGAGCAGTTCTTC; cdr3_aa: CASSTRYTGREQFF
j_call: TRBJ2-5; d_call: TRBD1; clone_size: few; v_call: TRBV20-1; cdr3_length: 13; cdr3_nt: TGCAGTGCTATCCGGACAGGCGTGGAGACCCAGTACTTC; cdr3_aa: CSAIRTGVETQYF
j_call: TRBJ2-1; d_call: TRBD1; clone_size: few; v_call: TRBV6-2/TRBV6-3; cdr3_length: 15; cdr3_nt: TGTGCCAGCAGAAAGAACAGGGGGCATAGGGATGAGCAGTTCTTC; cdr3_aa: CASRKNRGHRDEQFF
j_call: TRBJ1-1; d_call: NA; clone_size: NA; v_call: TRBV6-1; cdr3_length: 13; cdr3_nt: TGTGCCAGCAGCTGGACGCCCGAATCTGAAGCTTTCTTT; cdr3_aa: CASSWTPESEAFF
j_call: TRBJ2-1; d_call: TRBD2; clone_size: NA; v_call: TRBV5-1; cdr3_length: 14; cdr3_nt: TGCGCCAGCAGCGAGCGGGGGGGCACGGATGAGCAGTTCTTC; cdr3_aa: CASSERGGTDEQFF
j_call: TRBJ2-4; d_call: TRBD1; clone_size: few; v_call: TRBV28; cdr3_length: 14; cdr3_nt: TGTGCCAGCAGTGTACACAGGGGGGAAAACATTCAGTACTTC; cdr3_aa: CASSVHRGENIQYF
j_call: TRBJ1-1; d_call: NA; clone_size: NA; v_call: TRBV12-3/TRBV12-4; cdr3_length: 12; cdr3_nt: TGTGCCAGTAAGAGAATTAACACTGAAGCTTTCTTT; cdr3_aa: CASKRINTEAFF
j_call: TRBJ2-1; d_call: TRBD2; clone_size: NA; v_call: TRBV6-2/TRBV6-3; cdr3_length: 17; cdr3_nt: TGTGCCAGCAGTTCACCGGGACTAGCGGGGGGGTTACGTGAGCAGTTCTTC; cdr3_aa: CASSSPGLAGGLREQFF
j_call: TRBJ2-7; d_call: TRBD1; clone_size: NA; v_call: TRBV29-1; cdr3_length: 11; cdr3_nt: TGCAGCACGACAGGGATGGGGGAGCAGTACTTC; cdr3_aa: CSTTGMGEQYF
j_call: TRBJ1-5; d_call: NA; clone_size: NA; v_call: TRBV10-3; cdr3_length: 14; cdr3_nt: TGTGCCATCAGTGGGACAGCGAATAATCAGCCCCAGCATTTT; cdr3_aa: CAISGTANNQPQHF
j_call: TRBJ1-1; d_call: NA; clone_size: NA; v_call: TRBV27; cdr3_length: 13; cdr3_nt: TGTGCCAGCAGGGGGGGGGGGAACACTGAAGCTTTCTTT; cdr3_aa: CASRGGGNTEAFF
j_call: TRBJ2-1; d_call: TRBD1; clone_size: NA; v_call: TRBV7-2; cdr3_length: 15; cdr3_nt: TGTGCCAGCAGTTTTGCCGGGACAGGGATCAATGAGCAGTTCTTC; cdr3_aa: CASSFAGTGINEQFF
j_call: TRBJ2-1; d_call: NA; clone_size: once; v_call: TRBV7-9; cdr3_length: 17; cdr3_nt: TGTGCCAGCAGCTTCAAACCAAAGACAGGTAACCACAATGAGCAGTTCTTC; cdr3_aa: CASSFKPKTGNHNEQFF
j_call: TRBJ2-3; d_call: TRBD2; clone_size: NA; v_call: TRBV6-1; cdr3_length: 13; cdr3_nt: TGTGCCAGCAGTGCCAAAGTAGCGGGTCCGTTGTATTTT; cdr3_aa: CASSAKVAGPLYF
j_call: TRBJ2-7; d_call: TRBD2; clone_size: few; v_call: TRBV12-3/TRBV12-4; cdr3_length: 16; cdr3_nt: TGTGCCAGCAGTTTCCAAGCGGGACTGATCCCCTACGAGCAGTACTTC; cdr3_aa: CASSFQAGLIPYEQYF
j_call: TRBJ2-7; d_call: NA; clone_size: NA; v_call: TRBV19; cdr3_length: 15; cdr3_nt: TGTGCCAGTAGTATAGCGACTAAACCTCCCTACGAGCAGTACTTC; cdr3_aa: CASSIATKPPYEQYF
j_call: TRBJ2-1; d_call: TRBD2; clone_size: few; v_call: TRBV12-3/TRBV12-4; cdr3_length: 16; cdr3_nt: TGTGCCAGCAAAAACCTGCTAGCGGGAGATTTGAATGAGCAGTTCTTC; cdr3_aa: CASKNLLAGDLNEQFF
j_call: TRBJ2-7; d_call: NA; clone_size: few; v_call: TRBV7-9; cdr3_length: 14; cdr3_nt: TGTGCCAGCAGCGGAGAACGGGGTACCTACGAGCAGTACTTC; cdr3_aa: CASSGERGTYEQYF
j_call: TRBJ2-3; d_call: TRBD1; clone_size: NA; v_call: TRBV7-2; cdr3_length: 19; cdr3_nt: TGTGCCAGCAGCTTAGCGAATGGTGCGGGACAGGTTGTTTTAGATACGCAGTATTTT; cdr3_aa: CASSLANGAGQVVLDTQYF